This T cell receptor (beta chain) was identified during a study of cytotoxic CD8 clonotypes in ibrutinib-treated CLL. Study at large: Once treatment had gone on for a median of around eleven months, range 6 to 36, response samples were drawn. The sample average was about 260,000 productive templates and just under 95,000 productive rearrangements.

The intended depth for sequencing was 1 in 200,000 to 1 in 1 million T cells. Repertoires were generated with immunoSEQ multiplex PCR, while TCRdb's copy carries only in-frame clones and drops some. Altogether 52,000 or so clones are present, around four fifths being singletons, with the ten largest covering about a fifth. The CDR3 runs to 15 residues. Germline V gene data show CDR1 as SEHNR and CDR2 as FQNEAQ (reference sequence). V was clipped by 5 bases and J by 8 bases; unmatched bases: 9. The source of this sequence is a human donor with chronic lymphocytic leukemia. This material consisted of PBMCs, taken after 24 months of ibrutinib treatment. The V and J genes are TRBV7-9 and TRBJ2-1; TRBD2 agrees at 10 bases. The chain's CDR3 is CASSPLQREGHEQFF. CDR3 nucleotide sequence: TGTGCCAGCAGCCCCCTTCAGCGGGAGGGCCATGAGCAGTTCTTC.